This T cell receptor beta chain was identified in a study of blood T cell repertoires in COVID-19. Across the whole study: PBMCs, B-cell-depleted T cells, or T cells provided the cDNA or gDNA that made up the material.

This CDR3 is 19 amino acids long. Germline V gene lookup returns CDR1 MGHRA and CDR2 YSYEKL. V lost 0 bases, J lost 2 bases, and 11 bases stayed unmatched. Measured with immunoSEQ multiplex PCR; TCRdb has only the in-frame clones, and not every one. The sample lists over 45,000 clones, approximately 80% occurring once. What was sequenced was peripheral blood. The rearrangement links TRBV4-1 to TRBJ2-2; 8 bases are a match to TRBD2. The receptor was isolated from a human donor with active or convalescent COVID-19. The donor label of this sample is uncertain. Written as DNA, the CDR3 is TGCGCCAGCAGCCAAGATAGTACTAGCGGCCCCTTCAACACCGGGGAGCTGTTTTTT. This gives the protein CASSQDSTSGPFNTGELFF.